Listed below are T cell receptor beta chains from one sample, sequenced in a study of T cell responses to AZD1222 COVID-19 vaccine. Assay: immunoSEQ multiplex PCR; the TCRdb copy retains only in-frame clones and omits some. The sample shows 95,000 to 150,000 clones, about 92% of them seen only once. The starting material was peripheral blood, obtained on day 0 of AZD1222 vaccination. The source of these receptors is an adult in good health. CDR3s include the opening cysteine and the closing phenylalanine or tryptophan. The order of the fields is D gene, clone size, J gene, V gene, CDR3 DNA, CDR3 protein. The D gene is left open where the match is weak. Only some rows state a clone size, as once, few, many or a class for expanded clones.

TRBD1,once,TRBJ1-2,TRBV6-2/TRBV6-3,TGTGCCAGCAGTTACTCCCGGGACAGGGGTCTACATGGCTACACCTTC,CASSYSRDRGLHGYTF
NA,NA,TRBJ1-6,TRBV28,TGTGCCAGCAGTCTCGACAGGAAAAATTCACCCCTCCACTTT,CASSLDRKNSPLHF
TRBD1,NA,TRBJ1-5,TRBV30,TGTGCCTGCAAGGTCCAGGGGGAGCAGCCCCAGCATTTT,CACKVQGEQPQHF
NA,NA,TRBJ1-1,TRBV6-4,TGTGCCAGCAGGATGACAGCCAACACTGAAGCTTTCTTT,CASRMTANTEAFF
NA,NA,TRBJ1-5,TRBV19,TGTGCCAGCACGTCACAGTTCAATCAGCCCCAGCATTTT,CASTSQFNQPQHF
NA,NA,TRBJ2-3,TRBV11-3,TGTGCCAGCAGCCTAACCCGGGGGGATACGCAGTATTTT,CASSLTRGDTQYF
NA,NA,TRBJ1-5,TRBV7-9,TGTGCCAGCAGCTCGCCGGGGGGCGGCAATCAGCCCCAGCATTTT,CASSSPGGGNQPQHF
NA,NA,TRBJ2-1,TRBV6-2/TRBV6-3,TGTGCCAGCAGTCGGGGGCAGAGCTCCTACAATGAGCAGTTCTTC,CASSRGQSSYNEQFF
TRBD1,few,TRBJ1-2,TRBV30,TGTGCCCATGCACAGGGGGCGGGCGGCTACACCTTC,CAHAQGAGGYTF
NA,NA,TRBJ2-3,TRBV19,TGTGCCAGTAGTATACGCGGGTCGGCCGCGGATACGCAGTATTTT,CASSIRGSAADTQYF
TRBD1,NA,TRBJ2-7,TRBV7-9,TGTGCCAGCAGCTTAGGTAGCATCGGGACAGGGCCTTCCTACGAGCAGTACTTC,CASSLGSIGTGPSYEQYF
TRBD2,NA,TRBJ2-1,TRBV4-1,TGCGCCAGCAGCCAAGGCGGGGGGGCCTACAATGAGCAGTTCTTC,CASSQGGGAYNEQFF
NA,NA,TRBJ1-2,TRBV28,TGTGCCAGCAGTCTCGACAGAGATTATGGCTACACCTTC,CASSLDRDYGYTF
NA,NA,TRBJ1-5,TRBV10-2,TGCGCCAGCAGTGACAGGCTCGTTCAGCCCCAGCATTTT,CASSDRLVQPQHF
NA,NA,TRBJ1-1,TRBV30,TGTGCCTGGAGTGTAAGTCAGGCCACTGAAGCTTTCTTT,CAWSVSQATEAFF
NA,NA,TRBJ2-5,TRBV7-6,TGTGCCAGCAGCTTAGGAGGCGGCGCAAGTGAGACCCAGTACTTC,CASSLGGGASETQYF
NA,NA,TRBJ1-5,TRBV3-1/TRBV3-2,TGTGCCAGCGGCCAGACAGTCTATAGCAATCAGCCCCAGCATTTT,CASGQTVYSNQPQHF
NA,NA,TRBJ1-6,TRBV4-3,TGCGCCAGCAGCCAAGACACAGGACGCGGCCGCTCGGGTTCACCCCTCCACTTT,CASSQDTGRGRSGSPLHF
TRBD1,once,TRBJ2-1,TRBV9,TGTGCCAGCAGCGTAGATTCAGGGGGCTTTGAGCAGTTCTTC,CASSVDSGGFEQFF
TRBD1,NA,TRBJ2-3,TRBV28,TGTGCCAGCAGTACACGAGACAGGGGGCTTGCAGATACGCAGTATTTT,CASSTRDRGLADTQYF
TRBD1,NA,TRBJ1-1,TRBV2,TGTGCCAGCAGTGAGGGACAGCGGTGGCACACTGAAGCTTTCTTT,CASSEGQRWHTEAFF
NA,NA,TRBJ1-2,TRBV3-1/TRBV3-2,TGTGCCAGCAGCCAAGGACCCCGGGTCTATGGCTACACCTTC,CASSQGPRVYGYTF
NA,NA,TRBJ1-2,TRBV6-6,TGTGCCAGCAGGACAGATCGAACATATGGCTACACCTTC,CASRTDRTYGYTF